This T cell receptor (beta chain) was retrieved from a study of lymphopenia after photon versus proton radiotherapy. General study findings and limits: Survival link was tested only in deceased patients; proton benefit remains a possibility.

The CDR3 loop spans 15 amino acids. Germline CDR1 is LNHNV and CDR2 is YYDKDF (reference sequence). V dropped 4 bases and J dropped 0 bases, with 9 bases sitting between them. Repertoires were generated with immunoSEQ multiplex PCR, while TCRdb's copy carries only in-frame clones and drops some. The data contain tens of thousands of clones, roughly 90% of them singletons. On this clone: Its antigen is still unknown.

The chain combines TRBV15 with TRBJ1-4; the D is unclear. This TCR was recovered from a woman in her 70s with pancreatic cancer. The sample in question was peripheral blood, obtained from a patient treated with photon-based radiotherapy. CDR3 in DNA: TGTGCCACCAGCATTAGGAGTACAACTAATGAAAAACTGTTTTTT. Its protein is CATSIRSTTNEKLFF.